The sequence of this TCR beta chain was determined in a study of cytomegalovirus exposure and HLA in healthy donors. About the research overall: Unique TCRs from HLA-typed donors, about 78 million of them, were held in an early data release. Overall study findings and caveats: A link between a missense DCLRE1C variant and TCR beta V- and J-gene trimming emerged from a later analysis.

The CDR3 is made up of 13 amino acids. Trimming stripped 4 bases from V and 6 bases from J, with 12 bases between. The germline V gene encodes CDR1 MDHEN and CDR2 SYDVKM. Comment on this clone: The antigen is not known.

This PCR relied on a set of 60 Vbeta primers and 13 Jbeta primers. As handled by the study authors: Later, some 75 million unique TCR beta chains were counted in an analysis, and about 10 million of them were shared. Only in-frame clones appear in the TCRdb table, and some are missing; sequencing was by immunoSEQ multiplex PCR. Clone size and V and J calls were adopted from that table, with D and trimming inferred from the DNA. There are about 120,000 clones in the sample; about 79% occur only once, and roughly 4.3% lies in the top ten. The clonotype originates from a young man in good health and CMV-seropositive. The rearrangement links TRBV28 to TRBJ1-2; D remains ambiguous. Source material: PBMCs. CDR3 amino acids: CASSYTNYDGYTF. The CDR3 DNA follows: TGTGCCAGCAGTTATACAAACTATGATGGCTACACCTTC.